The entry that follows covers one T cell receptor beta chain sequence. Its matching antigen is unknown. This CDR3 has 13 amino acids. Germline CDR1 reads DFQATT; CDR2 reads SNEGSKA (reference sequence). V lost 0 bases to trimming and J lost 4 bases; unmatched junction nucleotides: 3. Researchers used the Oncomine TCR Beta short-read assay to sequence DNA from cultured CD4+ T cells. Genomic DNA from cultured CD4+ T cells was extracted. TCRdb called the PCR reads again in MiXCR, with one record for every CDR3 protein. The sample lists more than 15,000 distinct CDR3 sequences; roughly 52% were seen once. The sample comes from a study of vaccination and CD4 T cells after COVID-19. Study context: Taking of post-vaccine samples occurred a median 72 days after dose two (range 14 to 241). Cultures that served as controls received a CEFX pool, an HIV-1 Nef pool, or no peptide.

Treatment reported: roughly 10-day PBMC culture with coronavirus spike peptide pools or control peptides (ViraFEST assay). PCR positivity was dated March to December 2020, before US Alpha, Beta and Delta variants. Specimen: CD4+ T cells from blood, cultured in vitro, collected before SARS-CoV-2 vaccination. The sequence derives from a human donor who had recovered from COVID-19. The V gene is TRBV20-1, the J gene TRBJ2-7; 7 bases line up with TRBD1. CDR3 sequence reads: CSAREGRGYEQYF. In DNA, the CDR3 is TGCAGTGCTAGAGAGGGCAGGGGGTACGAGCAGTACTTC.